This T cell receptor beta chain was retrieved from a study of early T cells in non-severe SARS-CoV-2 infection (dated by TCRdb to the early 2020s). About the full investigation: Bulk RNA from unsorted whole blood was used for TCR sequencing, so alpha and beta chains could not be paired. What the study reported, not specific to this receptor: VDJdb matching was skewed toward anti-spike CD8 responses and likely underestimated virus-specific expansions, missing private and CD4 specificities.

The germline V gene (reference sequence) sets CDR1 to LGHDT and CDR2 to YNNKEL. The CDR3 goes from the cysteine to the phenylalanine over 15 residues. Left in the record is the CDR3 DNA by itself, 45 bases read in frame from the first base. The junction carries 9 bases between V and J, which are trimmed by 2 bases and 1 base respectively. Many counts were recorded for this clonotype. Its antigen is currently not known. Per-base quality was not reported, and no clone a single base away is much larger than it. The study was a case-control design nested within a healthcare worker cohort in London, UK, with weekly nasopharyngeal swab PCR tests and blood sampling. Healthcare workers were recruited during the week of the UK lockdown, between 23 and 31 March 2020, and followed weekly for up to about 15 weeks. Libraries were built with 5' RACE. The instrument was a NextSeq 500. Unique molecular identifiers were attached to individual cDNA molecules in the TCR library protocol so that sequencing error and PCR bias could be corrected. Sequencing covered both TCR alpha and beta chains, and within each sample the abundances of alpha and beta sequences were tightly co-correlated. The study's own analysis went as follows. V gene, J gene and CDR3 annotation of TCR sequences was performed with Decombinator V4. Expanded TCRs were defined as changing significantly between any two time points under a Poisson model with p below 0.0001. Abundances of TCRs were expressed as counts per million after normalisation to the total number of TCRs sequenced in each sample. MAIT TCRs were defined by TRAV1-2 paired with TRAJ12, TRAJ20 or TRAJ33, and iNKT TCRs by TRAV10 paired with TRAJ18. VDJdb, accessed 1 November 2021, was searched for CMV, EBV and SARS-CoV-2 annotated TCRs, with TCRs annotated for multiple antigens excluded. The raw public reads went through TCRdb reprocessing: fastp at Q25, MiXCR clone calling, in-frame beta chains kept. Each entry is one CDR3 protein sequence, shown with its most common DNA and genes. TCRdb assigned the V and J calls; the authors' analysis was not used. The sample yields around 55,000 distinct CDR3 sequences; 12% were counted once. Together, the top ten hold 3.5% to 4.5% of the sample.

This TCR was recovered from an adult who was a healthcare worker with PCR-confirmed SARS-CoV-2 infection or an uninfected control (not recorded which). The chain links TRBV3-1 with TRBJ1-5, with the D gene too uncertain to name. The sequenced material came from whole blood. Read as DNA, the sequence is TGTGCCAGCAGCCAAAATGTGGGGAGCAATCAGCCCCAGCATTTT. This yields the protein CASSQNVGSNQPQHF.